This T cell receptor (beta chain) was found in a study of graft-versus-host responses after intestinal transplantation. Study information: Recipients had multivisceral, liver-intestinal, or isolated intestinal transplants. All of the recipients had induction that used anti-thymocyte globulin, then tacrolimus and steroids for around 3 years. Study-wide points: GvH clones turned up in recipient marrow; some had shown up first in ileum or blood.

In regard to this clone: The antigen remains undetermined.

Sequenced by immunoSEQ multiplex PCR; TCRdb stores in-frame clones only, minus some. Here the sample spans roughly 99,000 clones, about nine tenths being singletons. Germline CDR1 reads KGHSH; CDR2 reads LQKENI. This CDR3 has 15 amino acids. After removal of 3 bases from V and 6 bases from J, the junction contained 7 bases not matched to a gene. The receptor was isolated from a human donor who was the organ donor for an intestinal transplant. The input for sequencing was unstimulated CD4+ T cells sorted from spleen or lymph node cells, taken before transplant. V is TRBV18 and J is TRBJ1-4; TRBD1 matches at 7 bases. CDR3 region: CASSPRTGGDEKLFF. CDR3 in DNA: TGTGCCAGCTCACCGCGGACAGGCGGAGATGAAAAACTGTTTTTT.